This passage covers 29 T cell receptor beta chains from one sample sequenced in a study of blood T cells in healthy people across ages. Combining a sample-barcoded 5' primer with a J-beta primer mix, a second PCR ran for roughly 7 to 12 cycles. TCRdb reprocessed the 5' RACE reads via MiXCR and lists one record per CDR3 protein. The sample includes 2 million or so distinct CDR3 sequences, about 49% seen only once; the top ten take over 2%. Specimen: blood. These receptors came from a woman aged 40 to 50 in good health.

This clonotype was seen a handful of times. This chain links TRBV20-1 with TRBJ2-4; perhaps TRBD1 as D (5 bases). The assigned J gene may be wrong: the sequence end matches TRBJ2-7 better. Germline values: CDR1 DFQATT, CDR2 SNEGSKA (reference sequence). The CDR3 spans 12 residues. The CDR3 sequence is CSASLQAYEQYF. The CDR3 nucleotides are TGCAGTGCTAGCCTACAGGCATACGAGCAGTACTTC.

This sequence joins TRBV12-5 and TRBJ2-1; 8 bases line up with TRBD1. This CDR3 region has 15 residues. Trimming cost V 5 bases and J 5 bases; bases outside gene matches: 8. Germline V gene data show CDR1 as LGHNT and CDR2 as FRNRAP. CDR3 amino acids: CASGRGQGAHNEQFF. Here the CDR3 DNA reads TGTGCTAGTGGTCGTGGACAGGGAGCTCACAATGAGCAGTTCTTC. Together with reference TRBV12-5 and TRBJ2-1, the CDR3 gives the full variable domain: DARVTQTPRHKVTEMGQEVTMRCQPILGHNTVFWYRQTMMQGLELLAYFRNRAPLDDSGMPKDRFSAEMPDATLATLKIQPSEPRDSAVYFCASGRGQGAHNEQFFGPGTRLTVL.

The V gene is TRBV4-1, the J gene TRBJ1-5; 8 bases fit TRBD1. V lost 1 base and J lost 2; bases outside the gene matches: 4. The germline V gene has CDR1 MGHRA and CDR2 YSYEKL. This CDR3 is 16 amino acids long. The CDR3 DNA reads as TGCGCCAGCAGCCAAGCGGACAGGGAAGGCAATCAGCCCCAGCATTTT. As protein: CASSQADREGNQPQHF.

This clonotype came up many times. V usage is TRBV6-5 and J usage is TRBJ2-7, with a tentative D call TRBD2 (6 bases). Germline assignment: CDR1 MNHEY and CDR2 SVGAGI. There are 15 residues in the CDR3. V lost 2 bases to trimming and J lost 0 bases, with 11 bases between them. The CDR3 DNA reads TGTGCCAGCAGTTACGGGGGGAGCGGCTCCTACGAGCAGTACTTC. Its translation: CASSYGGSGSYEQYF.

The V call is TRBV20-1, the J call TRBJ2-3, with TRBD2 identical over 11 bases. CDR3 size: 16 residues. Germline assignment: CDR1 DFQATT and CDR2 SNEGSKA (reference sequence). Germline trimming cut 1 base from V and 5 bases from J; bases unmatched to any gene: 8. CDR3 sequence reads: CSARALAGGREDTQYF. CDR3 DNA sequence: TGCAGTGCTAGAGCTCTAGCGGGGGGCCGTGAAGATACGCAGTATTTT.

Only a few counts were recorded for this clonotype. The chain uses TRBV20-1 and TRBJ2-5; a weak D match, TRBD1 (6 bases). Trimming stripped 6 bases from V and 0 bases from J, with 14 bases between. This CDR3 is built from 14 residues. Germline V gene data show CDR1 as DFQATT and CDR2 as SNEGSKA (reference sequence). Here the CDR3 reads CSAPSRQDQETQYF. DNA of the CDR3: TGCAGTGCACCAAGCAGACAGGACCAAGAGACCCAGTACTTC.

This clonotype has only a few counts. This chain joins TRBV10-3 and TRBJ1-5; TRBD1 matches 8 bases. V trimming: 10 bases; J trimming: 0 bases; junction bases outside the gene matches: 5. The CDR3 has 14 amino acids. The germline gives CDR1 ENHRY, CDR2 SYGVKD. This CDR3 is CATSGQGSNQPQHF. CDR3 in DNA: TGTGCCACCTCCGGACAGGGTAGCAATCAGCCCCAGCATTTT.

This clonotype was counted once. The chain recombines TRBV12-3 or TRBV12-4 with TRBJ2-2, with 12 bases that match TRBD2. The CDR3 covers 17 residues. The ends lost 1 base at V and 5 bases at J; junction bases unmatched: 5. CDR3 region: CASSLVRTSGDTGELFF. As DNA, the CDR3 is TGTGCCAGCAGTTTAGTGCGGACTAGCGGGGATACCGGGGAGCTGTTTTTT.

The chain combines TRBV10-3 with TRBJ2-4; no clear D gene. The DNA end favors TRBJ2-5, so the J call may be wrong. This CDR3 has 13 residues. Germline V gives CDR1 ENHRY, CDR2 SYGVKD. The CDR3 spells CAISEPEQETQYF. Here the CDR3 DNA reads TGTGCCATCAGTGAGCCTGAGCAAGAGACCCAGTACTTC.

V usage is TRBV7-9 and J usage is TRBJ2-7; 15 bases agree with TRBD2. The trim removed 3 bases at V and 2 bases at J, leaving 8 bases unmatched. Germline V lookup: CDR1 SEHNR, CDR2 FQNEAQ (reference sequence). The CDR3 spans 18 residues. The CDR3 DNA reads as TGTGCCAGCAGCTTGACCGGGACTAGCGGGGGGTCCCCCTACGAGCAGTACTTC. Translated, it gives CASSLTGTSGGSPYEQYF.

The J gene is TRBJ2-7, the V gene TRBV6-2 or TRBV6-3; D remains unclear. The germline V gene encodes CDR1 MNHEY and CDR2 SVGEGT. V was cut by 0 bases and J by 2 bases, with 14 bases left in between. The CDR3 is made up of 16 amino acids. The CDR3 loop is CASSYSIPGRAYEQYF. The DNA for the CDR3 is TGTGCCAGCAGTTACTCGATCCCAGGCCGGGCCTACGAGCAGTACTTC.

The rearrangement joins TRBV20-1 to TRBJ2-4, with 9 bases lining up with TRBD1. The J segment lost 4 bases and the V segment lost 5 bases, leaving 3 bases of the junction unmatched. Per germline, CDR1 DFQATT and CDR2 SNEGSKA (reference sequence). The length of the CDR3 is 13 residues. CDR3 DNA: TGCAGTGCTGGGGGGACAGGGAAAAACATTCAGTACTTC. Translated: CSAGGTGKNIQYF.

This clonotype was counted between two and nine times. V gene TRBV24-1 combines with J gene TRBJ2-1; 7 bases are shared with TRBD2. The V gene's germline CDR1 is KGHDR and CDR2 SFDVKD. V shed 10 bases and J 5 bases; nucleotides not matched to a gene: 13. This CDR3 region has 15 residues. This chain's CDR3 is CATQASGASDNEQFF. The DNA of the CDR3 is TGTGCCACTCAGGCGAGCGGGGCCTCAGACAATGAGCAGTTCTTC.

This clonotype was picked up a small number of times. In nucleotides, the CDR3 is TGTGCCAGCAGCTTGGCACTAGCGGTGGGGACAGATACGCAGTATTTT. Encoded protein: CASSLALAVGTDTQYF. The chain recombines TRBV5-5 with TRBJ2-3; TRBD2 matches at 8 bases. The germline gives CDR1 SGHKS, CDR2 YYEKEE (reference sequence). V trimming: 0 bases; J trimming: 3 bases; junction bases outside the gene matches: 6. CDR3 length: 16 amino acids.

This sequence joins TRBV29-1 and TRBJ2-1; either TRBD1 or TRBD2 may supply D (5 bases each). V was clipped by 3 bases and J by 13 bases, with 13 bases between them. The CDR3 consists of 11 residues. The germline V gene encodes CDR1 SQVTM and CDR2 ANQGSEA. DNA of the CDR3: TGCAGCGTTGATCGTCTCGGGACCCAGTTCTTC. This codes for CSVDRLGTQFF.

The CDR3 protein is CASSEGGGTVGYNEQFF. CDR3 nucleotides: TGTGCCAGCAGTGAAGGAGGGGGGACAGTGGGTTACAATGAGCAGTTCTTC. The rearrangement uses TRBV6-4 and TRBJ2-1, with D perhaps TRBD1 (7 bases). CDR1 is MRHNA and CDR2 is SNTAGT in the germline V gene. The CDR3 consists of 17 residues. Trimming removed 3 bases from V and 4 bases from J, with 19 bases in between.

The chain carries TRBV6-5 and TRBJ2-1, with no clear D. CDR1 is MNHEY, CDR2 SVGAGI, per germline. V lost 8 bases to trimming and J lost 3 bases, with 17 bases between them. The CDR3 is 15 residues long. CDR3 DNA sequence: TGTGCCAGCTCTGGAACCTCCTTCTACTACAATGAGCAGTTCTTC. It translates to CASSGTSFYYNEQFF.

V usage is TRBV15 and J usage is TRBJ2-1; 12 positions match TRBD2. CDR3 size: 17 residues. Trimming at V came to 0 bases and at J to 9 bases, leaving 9 bases not matched to a gene. Germline lookup yields CDR1 LNHNV and CDR2 YYDKDF (reference sequence). This CDR3 is CATSRDRWTSGAAEQFF. CDR3 nucleotides: TGTGCCACCAGCAGAGATAGATGGACTAGCGGGGCGGCTGAGCAGTTCTTC.

This clonotype has only a few counts. V gene TRBV6-2 or TRBV6-3 combines with J gene TRBJ1-5, with D perhaps TRBD1 (5 bases). The CDR3 consists of 14 residues. CDR1 and CDR2 (germline): MNHEY, SVGEGT. Trimming took off 2 bases at V and 3 bases at J, with 8 bases between the two ends. The CDR3 DNA reads TGTGCCAGCAGTTACGCACAGGACAATCAGCCCCAGCATTTT. Encoded protein: CASSYAQDNQPQHF.

J is TRBJ1-1 and V is TRBV2, with D perhaps TRBD1 (5 bases). Per the germline V gene, CDR1 is SNHLY and CDR2 is FYNNEI. This CDR3 region has 12 residues. V was shortened by 6 bases and J by 10 bases, with 15 bases between the two germline ends. CDR3 in amino acids: CASSAEGPGAFF. CDR3 nucleotide sequence: TGTGCCAGCAGCGCTGAGGGACCTGGAGCTTTCTTT. Full variable domain (rest looked up from reference TRBV2 and TRBJ1-1): EPEVTQTPSHQVTQMGQEVILRCVPISNHLYFYWYRQILGQKVEFLVSFYNNEISEKSEIFDDQFSVERPDGSNFTLKIRSTKLEDSAMYFCASSAEGPGAFFGQGTRLTVV.

This clonotype was seen a handful of times. The V gene is TRBV7-2, the J gene TRBJ2-5; D is perhaps TRBD1 (5 bases). Germline V gene lookup returns CDR1 SGHTA and CDR2 FQGNSA. Trimming took 0 bases from V and 5 from J, leaving 13 bases between them. CDR3 size: 15 residues. The CDR3 DNA is TGTGCCAGCAGCTTAGCGCAGGGAAGGGTGGAGACCCAGTACTTC. Amino acids: CASSLAQGRVETQYF.

Comment on this clonotype: The conserved phenylalanine or tryptophan is not found at the CDR3 terminus, so this likely reflects a read error. V gene TRBV12-3 or TRBV12-4 combines with J gene TRBJ1-1, with D maybe TRBD1 (6 bases). V shed 6 bases and J shed 6 bases, with 17 bases lying between them. There are 14 residues in the CDR3. CDR3 protein: CASSAGAQAAEAFV. DNA of the CDR3: TGTGCCAGCAGCGCAGGGGCGCAGGCTGCTGAAGCTTTCGTT.

The chain joins TRBV20-1 to TRBJ2-1, with D perhaps TRBD2 (6 bases). The V gene's germline CDR1 is DFQATT and CDR2 SNEGSKA (reference sequence). The CDR3 covers 15 residues. V was cut by 0 bases and J by 10 bases, with 19 bases left in between. The CDR3, as DNA: TGCAGTGCTAGAGATCTGGTACTAGCCGAAATGGAGCAGTTCTTC. The encoded protein is CSARDLVLAEMEQFF.

The chain recombines TRBV6-2 or TRBV6-3 with TRBJ1-2; no clear D. Germline CDR1 and CDR2: MNHEY and SVGEGT. The CDR3 runs 13 residues. Trimming left V 10 bases short and J 0 bases short, with 12 bases between. Here the CDR3 reads CAIAVGPNYGYTF. Here the CDR3 DNA reads TGTGCCATCGCAGTTGGGCCTAACTATGGCTACACCTTC.

The chain has TRBV13 and TRBJ2-3, with 10 bases fitting TRBD2. Germline V gives CDR1 PRHDT, CDR2 FYEKMQ (reference sequence). Trimming cost V 5 bases and J 4 bases; bases outside gene matches: 9. This CDR3 is built from 16 residues. CDR3 nucleotides: TGTGCCAGCAGCCACGCTAGCGGGGGTCTCGCAGATACGCAGTATTTT. The encoded protein is CASSHASGGLADTQYF.

The chain uses TRBV12-3 or TRBV12-4 and TRBJ2-5, with no clear D. V lost 2 bases to trimming and J lost 5 bases, with 15 bases between them. The CDR3 contains 15 residues. DNA of the CDR3: TGTGCCAGCAGTTTATTGACGGGCCCTACCGAGACCCAGTACTTC. Protein product: CASSLLTGPTETQYF.

The chain employs TRBV20-1 and TRBJ2-1, with D unresolved. Looked up from germline, CDR1 is DFQATT and CDR2 is SNEGSKA (reference sequence). V gave up 6 bases and J gave up 1 base, with 10 bases separating them. The CDR3 is made up of 13 amino acids. CDR3: CSAPGLSYNEQFF. For the CDR3, the DNA is TGCAGTGCCCCCGGGCTTTCCTACAATGAGCAGTTCTTC.

The chain links TRBV4-3 to TRBJ2-2; 13 bases align to TRBD2. V lost 1 base and J lost 6; bases outside the gene matches: 5. From germline, CDR1 is LGHNA and CDR2 YSLEER. The length of the CDR3 is 17 residues. The CDR3 DNA is TGCGCCAGCAGCCAAGGGACTAGCGGGGGTGGGGCCGGGGAGCTGTTTTTT. This sequence encodes CASSQGTSGGGAGELFF.

The V and J genes are TRBV6-5 and TRBJ1-2; TRBD1 aligns across 8 bases. After removal of 5 bases from V and 3 bases from J, the junction contained 5 bases not matched to a gene. Germline assignment: CDR1 MNHEY and CDR2 SVGAGI. There are 14 residues in the CDR3. CDR3 loop: CASSRQGFDYGYTF. The DNA of the CDR3 is TGTGCCAGCAGTCGACAGGGGTTCGACTATGGCTACACCTTC.